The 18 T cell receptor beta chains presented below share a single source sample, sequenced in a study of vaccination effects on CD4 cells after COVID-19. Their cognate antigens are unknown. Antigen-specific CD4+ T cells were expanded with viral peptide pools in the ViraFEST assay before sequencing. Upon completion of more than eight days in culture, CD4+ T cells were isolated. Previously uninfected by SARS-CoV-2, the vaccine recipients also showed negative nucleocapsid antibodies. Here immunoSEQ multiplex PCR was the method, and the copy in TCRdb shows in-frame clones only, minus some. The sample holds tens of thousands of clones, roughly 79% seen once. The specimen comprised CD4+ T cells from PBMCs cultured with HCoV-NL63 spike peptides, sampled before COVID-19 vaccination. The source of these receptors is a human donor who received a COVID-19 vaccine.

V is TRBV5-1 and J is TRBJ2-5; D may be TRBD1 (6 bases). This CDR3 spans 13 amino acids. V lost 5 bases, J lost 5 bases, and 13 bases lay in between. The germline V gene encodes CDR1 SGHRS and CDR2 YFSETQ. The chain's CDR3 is CASRTQGYETQYF. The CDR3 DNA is TGCGCCAGCAGAACACAGGGCTACGAGACCCAGTACTTC.

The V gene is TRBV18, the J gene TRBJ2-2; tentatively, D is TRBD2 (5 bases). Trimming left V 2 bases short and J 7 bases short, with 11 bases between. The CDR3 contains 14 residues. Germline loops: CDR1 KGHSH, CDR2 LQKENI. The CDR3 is CASSPTQEVGELFF. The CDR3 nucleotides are TGTGCCAGCTCACCAACCCAGGAGGTCGGGGAGCTGTTTTTT.

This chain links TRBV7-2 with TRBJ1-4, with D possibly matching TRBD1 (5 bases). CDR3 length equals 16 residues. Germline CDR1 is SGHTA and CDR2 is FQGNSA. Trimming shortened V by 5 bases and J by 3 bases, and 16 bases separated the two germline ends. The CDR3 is CASSVPTGGPNEKLFF. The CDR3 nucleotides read TGTGCCAGCAGCGTTCCGACTGGGGGTCCTAATGAAAAACTGTTTTTT.

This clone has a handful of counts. Here the CDR3 DNA reads TGTGCGAGGACAGGGGAGATCGGGGAGCTGTTTTTT. It yields the protein CARTGEIGELFF. The chain carries TRBV12-5 and TRBJ2-2; TRBD1 matches at 9 bases. This CDR3 has 12 amino acids. The V gene's germline CDR1 is LGHNT and CDR2 FRNRAP.

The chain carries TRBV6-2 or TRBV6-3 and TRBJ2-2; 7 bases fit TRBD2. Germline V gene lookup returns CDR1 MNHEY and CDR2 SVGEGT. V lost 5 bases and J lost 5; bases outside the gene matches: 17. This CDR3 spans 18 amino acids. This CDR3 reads CASSRSPMSTGGTGELFF. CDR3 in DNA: TGTGCCAGCAGTAGGTCCCCAATGAGTACGGGGGGAACCGGGGAGCTGTTTTTT.

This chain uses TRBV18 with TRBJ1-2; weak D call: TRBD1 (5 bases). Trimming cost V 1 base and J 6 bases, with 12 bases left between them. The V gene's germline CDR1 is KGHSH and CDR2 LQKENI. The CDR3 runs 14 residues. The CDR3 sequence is CASSPQDIGNGYTF. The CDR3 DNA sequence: TGTGCCAGCTCACCACAGGACATTGGGAATGGCTACACCTTC.

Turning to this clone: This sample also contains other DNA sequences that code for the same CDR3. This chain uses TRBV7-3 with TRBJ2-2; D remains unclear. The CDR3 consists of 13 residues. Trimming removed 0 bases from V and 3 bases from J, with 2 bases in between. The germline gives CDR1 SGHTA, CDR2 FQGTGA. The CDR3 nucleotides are TGTGCCAGCAGCTTAACAGACACCGGGGAGCTGTTTTTT. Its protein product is CASSLTDTGELFF.

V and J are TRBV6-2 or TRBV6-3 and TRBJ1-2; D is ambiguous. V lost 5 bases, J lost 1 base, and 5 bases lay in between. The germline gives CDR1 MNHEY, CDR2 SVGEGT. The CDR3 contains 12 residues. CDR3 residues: CASSPGNYGYTF. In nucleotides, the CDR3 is TGTGCCAGCAGTCCGGGTAACTATGGCTACACCTTC.

CDR3 nucleotide sequence: TGTGCCAGCAGCTTAGATCCGGGGAACACCATATATTTT. It is translated as CASSLDPGNTIYF. The chain combines TRBV7-9 with TRBJ1-3, with D unclear. The V gene's germline CDR1 is SEHNR and CDR2 FQNEAQ (reference sequence). Trimming took 1 base from V and 7 from J, leaving 8 bases between them. CDR3 size: 13 residues. Complete variable domain (other parts from reference TRBV7-9 and TRBJ1-3): DTGVSQNPRHKITKRGQNVTFRCDPISEHNRLYWYRQTLGQGPEFLTYFQNEAQLEKSRLLSDRFSAERPKGSFSTLEIQRTEQGDSAMYLCASSLDPGNTIYFGEGSWLTVV.

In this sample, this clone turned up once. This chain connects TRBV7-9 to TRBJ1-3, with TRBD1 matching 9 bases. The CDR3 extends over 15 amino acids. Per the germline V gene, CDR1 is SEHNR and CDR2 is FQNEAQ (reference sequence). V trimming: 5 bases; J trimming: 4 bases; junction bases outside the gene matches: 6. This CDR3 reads CASSVGTGSGNTIYF. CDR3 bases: TGTGCCAGCAGCGTAGGGACAGGGTCCGGAAACACCATATATTTT. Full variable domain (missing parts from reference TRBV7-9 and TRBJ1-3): DTGVSQNPRHKITKRGQNVTFRCDPISEHNRLYWYRQTLGQGPEFLTYFQNEAQLEKSRLLSDRFSAERPKGSFSTLEIQRTEQGDSAMYLCASSVGTGSGNTIYFGEGSWLTVV.

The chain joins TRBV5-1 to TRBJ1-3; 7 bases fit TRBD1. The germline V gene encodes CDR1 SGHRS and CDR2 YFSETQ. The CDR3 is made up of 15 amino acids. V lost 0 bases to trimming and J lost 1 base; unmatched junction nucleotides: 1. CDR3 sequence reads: CASSLEGASGNTIYF. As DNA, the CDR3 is TGCGCCAGCAGCTTGGAGGGGGCATCTGGAAACACCATATATTTT.

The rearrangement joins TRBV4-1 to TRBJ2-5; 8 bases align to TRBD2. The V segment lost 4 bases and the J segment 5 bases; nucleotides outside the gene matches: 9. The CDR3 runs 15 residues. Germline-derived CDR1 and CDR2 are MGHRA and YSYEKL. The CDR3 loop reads CASSPAGGGSETQYF. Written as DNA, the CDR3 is TGCGCCAGCAGCCCGGCCGGCGGGGGGTCCGAGACCCAGTACTTC.

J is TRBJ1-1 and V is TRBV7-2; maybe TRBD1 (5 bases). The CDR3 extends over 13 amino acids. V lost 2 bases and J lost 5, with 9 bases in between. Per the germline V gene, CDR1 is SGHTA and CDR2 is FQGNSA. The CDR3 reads CASSLSGGTEAFF. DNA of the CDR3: TGTGCCAGCAGCTTATCCGGGGGGACTGAAGCTTTCTTT.

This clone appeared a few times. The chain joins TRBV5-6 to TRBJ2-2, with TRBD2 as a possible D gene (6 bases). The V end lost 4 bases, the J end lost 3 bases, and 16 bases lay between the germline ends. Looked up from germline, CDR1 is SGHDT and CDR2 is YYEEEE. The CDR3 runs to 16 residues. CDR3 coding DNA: TGTGCCAGCAGCATGAGGAGGGATTGGTACACCGGGGAGCTGTTTTTT. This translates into CASSMRRDWYTGELFF.

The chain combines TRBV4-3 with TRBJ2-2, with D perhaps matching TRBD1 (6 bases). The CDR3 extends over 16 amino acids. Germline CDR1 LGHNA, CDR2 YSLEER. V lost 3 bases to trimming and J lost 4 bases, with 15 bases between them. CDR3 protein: CASSQSRQVRTGELFF. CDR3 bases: TGCGCCAGCAGCCAGTCCCGACAGGTTCGCACCGGGGAGCTGTTTTTT.

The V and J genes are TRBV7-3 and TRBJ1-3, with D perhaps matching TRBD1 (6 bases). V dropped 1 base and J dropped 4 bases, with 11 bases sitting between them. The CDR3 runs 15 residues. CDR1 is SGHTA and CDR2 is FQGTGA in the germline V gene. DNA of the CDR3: TGTGCCAGCAGCTTAAACCCAGGACAGGGAAACACCATATATTTT. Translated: CASSLNPGQGNTIYF.

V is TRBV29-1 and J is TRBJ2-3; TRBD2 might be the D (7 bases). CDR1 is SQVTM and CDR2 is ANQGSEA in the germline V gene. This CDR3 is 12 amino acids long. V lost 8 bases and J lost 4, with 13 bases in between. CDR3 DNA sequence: TGCAGCTCTCGGGGGGCCGCAGATACGCAGTATTTT. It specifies CSSRGAADTQYF.

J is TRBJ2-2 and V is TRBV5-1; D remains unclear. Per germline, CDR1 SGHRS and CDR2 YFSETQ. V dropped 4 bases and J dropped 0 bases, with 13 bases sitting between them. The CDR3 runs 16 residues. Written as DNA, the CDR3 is TGCGCCAGCAGCCCATCCACCGCCGCGAACACCGGGGAGCTGTTTTTT. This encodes CASSPSTAANTGELFF. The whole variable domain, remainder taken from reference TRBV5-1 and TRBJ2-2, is KAGVTQTPRYLIKTRGQQVTLSCSPISGHRSVSWYQQTPGQGLQFLFEYFSETQRNKGNFPGRFSGRQFSNSRSEMNVSTLELGDSALYLCASSPSTAANTGELFFGEGSRLTVL.